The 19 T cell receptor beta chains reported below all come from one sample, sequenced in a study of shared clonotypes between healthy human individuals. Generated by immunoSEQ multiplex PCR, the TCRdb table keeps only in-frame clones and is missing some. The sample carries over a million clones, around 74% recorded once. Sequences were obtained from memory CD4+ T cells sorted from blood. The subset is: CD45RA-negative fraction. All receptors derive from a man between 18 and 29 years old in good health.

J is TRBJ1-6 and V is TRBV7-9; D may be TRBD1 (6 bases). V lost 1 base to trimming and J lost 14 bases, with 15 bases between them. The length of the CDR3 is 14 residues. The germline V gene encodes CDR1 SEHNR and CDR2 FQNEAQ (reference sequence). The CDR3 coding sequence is TGTGCCAGCAGCTTAGACGTTCTGGGGGCGGCCCTCCACTTT. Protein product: CASSLDVLGAALHF.

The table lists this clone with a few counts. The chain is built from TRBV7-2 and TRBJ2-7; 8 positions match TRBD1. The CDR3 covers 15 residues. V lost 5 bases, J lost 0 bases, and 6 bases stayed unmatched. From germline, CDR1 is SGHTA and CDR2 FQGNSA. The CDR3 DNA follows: TGTGCCAGCAGCCGGGACAGGTCGTACTCCTACGAGCAGTACTTC. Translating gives CASSRDRSYSYEQYF.

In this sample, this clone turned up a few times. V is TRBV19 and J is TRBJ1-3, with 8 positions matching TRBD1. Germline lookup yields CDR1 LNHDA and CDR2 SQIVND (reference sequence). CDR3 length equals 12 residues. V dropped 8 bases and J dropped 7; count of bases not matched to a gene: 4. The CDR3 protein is CASVDRVNTIYF. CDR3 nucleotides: TGTGCCAGTGTGGACAGGGTGAACACCATATATTTT.

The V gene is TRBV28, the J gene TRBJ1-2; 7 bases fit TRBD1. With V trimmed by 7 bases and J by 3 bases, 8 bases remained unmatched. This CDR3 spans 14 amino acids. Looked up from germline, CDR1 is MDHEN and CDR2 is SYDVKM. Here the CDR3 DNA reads TGTGCCAGCACCATACAGGGGAGGGACTATGGCTACACCTTC. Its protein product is CASTIQGRDYGYTF.

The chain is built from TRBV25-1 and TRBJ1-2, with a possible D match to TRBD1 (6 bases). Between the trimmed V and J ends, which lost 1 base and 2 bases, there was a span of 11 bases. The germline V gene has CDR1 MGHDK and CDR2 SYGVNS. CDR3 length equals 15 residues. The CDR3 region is CASSESPTGNYGYTF. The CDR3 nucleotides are TGTGCCAGCAGTGAATCGCCAACAGGGAACTATGGCTACACCTTC.

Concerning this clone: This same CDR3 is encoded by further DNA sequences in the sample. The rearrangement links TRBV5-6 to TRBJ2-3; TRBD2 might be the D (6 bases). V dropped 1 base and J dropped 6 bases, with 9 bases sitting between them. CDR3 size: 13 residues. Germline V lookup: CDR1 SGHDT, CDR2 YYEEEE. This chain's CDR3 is CASSLRRGDTQYF. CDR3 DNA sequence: TGTGCCAGCAGCTTGCGCCGGGGGGATACGCAGTATTTT.

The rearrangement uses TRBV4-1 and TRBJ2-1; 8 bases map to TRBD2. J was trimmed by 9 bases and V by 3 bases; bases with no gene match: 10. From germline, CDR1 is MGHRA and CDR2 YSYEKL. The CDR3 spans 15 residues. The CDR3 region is CASSQPSGGPGEQFF. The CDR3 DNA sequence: TGCGCCAGCAGCCAGCCATCGGGGGGGCCGGGTGAGCAGTTCTTC.

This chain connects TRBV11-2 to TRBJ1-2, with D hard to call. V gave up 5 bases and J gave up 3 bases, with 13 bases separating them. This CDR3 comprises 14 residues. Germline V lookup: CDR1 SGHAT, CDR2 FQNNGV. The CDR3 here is CASSPYVGDYGYTF. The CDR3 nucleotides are TGTGCCAGCAGCCCCTATGTGGGTGACTATGGCTACACCTTC.

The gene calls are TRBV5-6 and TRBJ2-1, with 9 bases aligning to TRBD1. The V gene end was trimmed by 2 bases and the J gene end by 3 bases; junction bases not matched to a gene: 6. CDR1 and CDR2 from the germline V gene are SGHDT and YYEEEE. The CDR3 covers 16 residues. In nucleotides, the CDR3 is TGTGCCAGCAGCTTAGACGGGACAGGGATCTACAATGAGCAGTTCTTC. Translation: CASSLDGTGIYNEQFF.

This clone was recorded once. The CDR3 spells CASSYGQVKYNEQFF. CDR3 DNA: TGTGCCAGCAGTTACGGGCAGGTTAAATACAATGAGCAGTTCTTC. This chain links TRBV6-5 with TRBJ2-1, with D unclear. Germline V gives CDR1 MNHEY, CDR2 SVGAGI. The CDR3 is 15 amino acids. V was shortened by 2 bases and J by 4 bases, with 12 bases between the two germline ends.

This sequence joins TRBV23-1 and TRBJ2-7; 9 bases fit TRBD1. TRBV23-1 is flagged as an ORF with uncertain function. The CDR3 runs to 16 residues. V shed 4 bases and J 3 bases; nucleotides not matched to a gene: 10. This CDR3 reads CASSPPRTGDRYEQYF. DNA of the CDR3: TGCGCCAGCAGTCCCCCTCGGACAGGGGATCGCTACGAGCAGTACTTC.

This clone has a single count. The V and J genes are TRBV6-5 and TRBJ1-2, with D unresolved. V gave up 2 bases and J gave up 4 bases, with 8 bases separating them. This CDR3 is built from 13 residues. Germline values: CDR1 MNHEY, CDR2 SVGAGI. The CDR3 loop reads CASSYEQFYGYTF. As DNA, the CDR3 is TGTGCCAGCAGTTACGAACAGTTCTATGGCTACACCTTC.

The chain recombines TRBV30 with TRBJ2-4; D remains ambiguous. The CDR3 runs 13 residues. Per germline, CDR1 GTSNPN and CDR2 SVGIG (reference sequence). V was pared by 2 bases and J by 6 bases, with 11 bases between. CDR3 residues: CAWSLPPSNIQYF. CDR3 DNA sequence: TGTGCCTGGAGTTTGCCCCCCTCAAACATTCAGTACTTC.

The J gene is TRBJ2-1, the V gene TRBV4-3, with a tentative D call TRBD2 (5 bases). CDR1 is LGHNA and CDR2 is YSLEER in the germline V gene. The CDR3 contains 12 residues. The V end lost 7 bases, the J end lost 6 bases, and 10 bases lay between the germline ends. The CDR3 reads CASIWSGNEQFF. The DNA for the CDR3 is TGCGCCAGCATTTGGAGCGGCAATGAGCAGTTCTTC.

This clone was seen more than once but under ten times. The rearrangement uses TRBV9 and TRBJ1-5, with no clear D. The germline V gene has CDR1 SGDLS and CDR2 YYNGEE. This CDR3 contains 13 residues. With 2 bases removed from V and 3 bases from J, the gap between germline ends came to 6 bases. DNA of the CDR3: TGTGCCAGCAGCGTTGAGTTCAATCAGCCCCAGCATTTT. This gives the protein CASSVEFNQPQHF.

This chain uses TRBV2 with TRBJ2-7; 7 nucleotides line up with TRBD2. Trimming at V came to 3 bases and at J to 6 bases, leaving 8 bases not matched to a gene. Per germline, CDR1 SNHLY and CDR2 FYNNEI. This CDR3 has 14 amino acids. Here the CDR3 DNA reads TGTGCCAGCAGTGAGGCCTGGGGGGGAGGCGAGCAGTACTTC. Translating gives CASSEAWGGGEQYF.

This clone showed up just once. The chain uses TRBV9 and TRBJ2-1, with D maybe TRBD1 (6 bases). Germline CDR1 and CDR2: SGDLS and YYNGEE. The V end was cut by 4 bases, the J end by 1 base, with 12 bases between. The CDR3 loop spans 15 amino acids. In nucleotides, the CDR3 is TGTGCCAGCAGCCCCCAGGGGTGGTCCTACAATGAGCAGTTCTTC. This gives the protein CASSPQGWSYNEQFF.

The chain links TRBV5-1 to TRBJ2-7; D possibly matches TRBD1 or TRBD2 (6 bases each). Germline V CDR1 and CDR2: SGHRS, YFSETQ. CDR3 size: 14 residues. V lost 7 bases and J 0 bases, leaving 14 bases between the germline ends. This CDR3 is CASSGGGSSYEQYF. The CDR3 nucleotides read TGCGCCAGCTCCGGGGGCGGTAGCTCCTACGAGCAGTACTTC.

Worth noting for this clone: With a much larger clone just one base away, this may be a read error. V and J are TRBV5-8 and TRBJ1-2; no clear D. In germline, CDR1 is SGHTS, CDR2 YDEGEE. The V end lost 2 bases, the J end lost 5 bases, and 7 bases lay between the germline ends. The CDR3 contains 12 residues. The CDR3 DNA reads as TGTGCCAGCAGCTTAGGAGGGTATGGCTACACCTTC. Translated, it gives CASSLGGYGYTF.